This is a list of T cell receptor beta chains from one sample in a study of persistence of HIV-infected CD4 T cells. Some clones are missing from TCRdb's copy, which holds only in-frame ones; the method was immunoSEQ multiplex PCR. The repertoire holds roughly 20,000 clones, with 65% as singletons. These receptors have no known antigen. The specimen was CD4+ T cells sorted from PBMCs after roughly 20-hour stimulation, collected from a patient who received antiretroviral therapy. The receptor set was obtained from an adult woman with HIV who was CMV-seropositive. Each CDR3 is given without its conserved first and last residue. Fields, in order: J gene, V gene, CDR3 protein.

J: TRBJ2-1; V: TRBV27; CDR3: ASSSTQGQGYNEQF
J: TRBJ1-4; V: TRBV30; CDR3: AWSRRDRWEKLF
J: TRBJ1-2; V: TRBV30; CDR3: AWSVLVEYT
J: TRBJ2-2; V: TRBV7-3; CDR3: ASSLGLAGNTGELF
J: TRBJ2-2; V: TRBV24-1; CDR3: ATSDLITARGTGELF
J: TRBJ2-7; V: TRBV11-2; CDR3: ASSLEAGRTYEQY
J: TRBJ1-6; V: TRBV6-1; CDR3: ASSDVGWASSYNSPLH
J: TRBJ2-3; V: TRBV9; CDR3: ASSVPGGRSTQY
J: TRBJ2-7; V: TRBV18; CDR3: ASSPQVGYEQY
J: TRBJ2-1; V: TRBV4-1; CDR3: ASSQAGLGGDEQF
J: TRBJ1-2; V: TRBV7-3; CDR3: ASNPKWGVNGYT
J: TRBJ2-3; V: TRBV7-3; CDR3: ASSPSGSDADTQY
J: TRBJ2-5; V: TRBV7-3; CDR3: ASSVTGGTGETQY
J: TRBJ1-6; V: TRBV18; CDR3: ASSPPGGGNYNSPLH
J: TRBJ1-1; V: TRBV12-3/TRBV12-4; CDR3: ASMRNTEAF
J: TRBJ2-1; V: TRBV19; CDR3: ASSPRTGVQDEQF
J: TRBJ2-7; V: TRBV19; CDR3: ASSPRPGQGDLLVYEQY
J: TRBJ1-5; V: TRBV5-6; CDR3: ASSTTQGLSNQPQH
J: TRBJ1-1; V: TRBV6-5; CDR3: ASGAIMNTEAF
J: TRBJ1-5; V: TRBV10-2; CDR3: ASSESGAGNQPQH
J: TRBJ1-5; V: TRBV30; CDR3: AWSVQTGRAQH
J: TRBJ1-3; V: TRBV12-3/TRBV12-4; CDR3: ASGGTHTIY
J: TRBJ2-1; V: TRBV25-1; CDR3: ASSENWRGAYNEQF
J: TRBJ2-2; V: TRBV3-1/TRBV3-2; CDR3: ASSQVTSGAPGELF
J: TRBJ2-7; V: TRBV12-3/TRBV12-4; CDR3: ASSLAGGEQY
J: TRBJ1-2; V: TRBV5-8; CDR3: ASSSAGLGYT
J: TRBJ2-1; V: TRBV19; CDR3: ASSIQGHEQF